This TCR beta chain was retrieved from a study of early T cells in non-severe SARS-CoV-2 infection. TCRdb used MiXCR to reprocess the 5' RACE reads, holding one entry per CDR3 protein. The table has approximately 21,000 distinct CDR3 sequences, around 5.2% seen once; the top ten hold around 10%. This clonotype has ten or more counts. Per the germline V gene, CDR1 is SGHDN and CDR2 is FVKESK. Trimming removed 4 bases at V and 0 bases at J, with 10 bases between. This CDR3 has 15 amino acids. The clonotype was recovered from an adult who was a healthcare worker with PCR-confirmed SARS-CoV-2 infection or an uninfected control (not recorded which). The chain combines TRBV14 with TRBJ1-3; D not certain. The sequenced sample was whole blood. The CDR3 DNA sequence: TGTGCCAGCAGCCGAGGGAGGAACTCTGGAAACACCATATATTTT. Its translation is CASSRGRNSGNTIYF.